Each of the 12 T cell receptor beta chains below was sequenced from the same sample in a study of blood T cell repertoires in COVID-19. The protocol was immunoSEQ multiplex PCR, while the TCRdb copy is restricted to in-frame clones and leaves out a portion. The sample gives some 150,000 clones, 80% of which show up once; 0.5% to 0.65% is in the top ten. Sequencing input: peripheral blood. All receptors come from a man aged 60-69 years with acute or convalescent COVID-19.

V gene TRBV6-2 or TRBV6-3 combines with J gene TRBJ2-1; the match to TRBD1 covers 12 bases. Losses at the gene ends were 6 bases for V and 9 bases for J; bases not matched to a gene: 6. The CDR3 runs 14 residues. Germline-derived CDR1 and CDR2 are MNHEY and SVGEGT. The CDR3 DNA reads TGTGCCAGCAGCCGGGGACAGGGGGCGCCTGAGCAGTTCTTC. Encoded protein: CASSRGQGAPEQFF.

This rearrangement joins TRBV11-1 to TRBJ1-1; weak D call: TRBD1 (5 bases). V lost 1 base and J 4 bases, leaving 13 bases between the germline ends. The CDR3 has 15 amino acids. CDR1 and CDR2 (germline): SGHAT, FQDESV (reference sequence). The CDR3: CASSLETKGITEAFF. CDR3 coding DNA: TGTGCCAGCAGCTTAGAAACTAAGGGGATCACTGAAGCTTTCTTT.

This sequence joins TRBV7-2 and TRBJ2-7; tentatively, D is TRBD1 (5 bases). Germline lookup yields CDR1 SGHTA and CDR2 FQGNSA. The V end was cut by 0 bases, the J end by 1 base, with 10 bases between. The CDR3 contains 15 residues. This CDR3 is CASSLAGARSYEQYF. The CDR3 bases are TGTGCCAGCAGCTTAGCAGGGGCCAGGTCCTACGAGCAGTACTTC. The full variable domain, in which reference TRBV7-2 and TRBJ2-7 provide the parts outside the CDR3, is GAGVSQSPSNKVTEKGKDVELRCDPISGHTALYWYRQSLGQGLEFLIYFQGNSAPDKSGLPSDRFSAERTGGSVSTLTIQRTQQEDSAVYLCASSLAGARSYEQYFGPGTRLTVT.

The CDR3 DNA follows: TGTGCCAGCAGTGAAAACGGACAAATCTATGGCTACACCTTC. This gives the protein CASSENGQIYGYTF. The chain employs TRBV6-1 and TRBJ1-2; D is possibly TRBD1 (5 bases). The CDR3 spans 14 residues. Germline CDR1 reads MNHNS; CDR2 reads SASEGT. Trimming removed 2 bases at V and 4 bases at J, with 11 bases between.

The V call is TRBV28, the J call TRBJ1-2; TRBD1 matches 8 bases. This CDR3 is 14 amino acids long. Germline assignment: CDR1 MDHEN and CDR2 SYDVKM. V lost 5 bases to trimming and J lost 0 bases; unmatched junction nucleotides: 2. DNA of the CDR3: TGTGCCAGCAGTCGGACAGGGCCTAACTATGGCTACACCTTC. Protein: CASSRTGPNYGYTF.

The V and J genes are TRBV29-1 and TRBJ2-7; 9 bases are shared with TRBD2. Germline assignment: CDR1 SQVTM and CDR2 ANQGSEA. CDR3 length: 13 amino acids. After removal of 1 base from V and 6 bases from J, the junction contained 4 bases not matched to a gene. CDR3 bases: TGCAGCGTTGAAGGTGCGGGAGGGGCCGAGCAGTACTTC. Amino acid sequence: CSVEGAGGAEQYF.

The chain joins TRBV9 to TRBJ2-1; D perhaps matches TRBD2 (6 bases). The germline V gene encodes CDR1 SGDLS and CDR2 YYNGEE. Trimming pared 0 bases from V and 7 bases from J, leaving 20 bases between. The CDR3 loop spans 17 amino acids. DNA for the CDR3: TGTGCCAGCAGCGTAGAGGCTAGCGTAACTTTCAGGAATGAGCAGTTCTTC. This translates into CASSVEASVTFRNEQFF.

The chain combines TRBV2 with TRBJ1-1, with D uncertain. V was shortened by 8 bases and J by 1 base, with 14 bases between the two germline ends. The germline V gene encodes CDR1 SNHLY and CDR2 FYNNEI. The CDR3 contains 14 residues. The CDR3 protein is CASGRESPNTEAFF. CDR3 bases: TGTGCCAGCGGAAGGGAGAGTCCGAACACTGAAGCTTTCTTT.

This chain links TRBV10-3 with TRBJ2-3; 8 nucleotides align to TRBD2. The length of the CDR3 is 16 residues. With 7 bases clipped from V and 5 bases from J, the junction kept 14 bases outside the gene matches. CDR1 and CDR2 (germline): ENHRY, SYGVKD. CDR3 amino acids: CAITSSGRGGKDTQYF. Written as DNA, the CDR3 is TGTGCCATCACCTCTAGCGGCCGGGGGGGTAAAGATACGCAGTATTTT.

The genes are TRBV11-1 and TRBJ2-7; unclear D gene. The CDR3 sequence is 12 residues long. Per germline, CDR1 SGHAT and CDR2 FQDESV (reference sequence). Trimming took off 5 bases at V and 2 bases at J, with 7 bases between the two ends. The CDR3, as DNA: TGTGCCAGCAGCCATACTCCCTACGAGCAGTACTTC. Translating gives CASSHTPYEQYF. Filled out from reference TRBV11-1 and TRBJ2-7, the complete variable domain reads EAEVAQSPRYKITEKSQAVAFWCDPISGHATLYWYRQILGQGPELLVQFQDESVVDDSQLPKDRFSAERLKGVDSTLKIQPAELGDSAMYLCASSHTPYEQYFGPGTRLTVT.

This chain connects TRBV19 to TRBJ2-3; 8 bases line up with TRBD1. This CDR3 comprises 15 residues. Germline V gene sequence: CDR1 LNHDA, CDR2 SQIVND (reference sequence). Trimming cost V 2 bases and J 3 bases; bases outside gene matches: 4. The CDR3 here is CASSIWTGLTDTQYF. The DNA for the CDR3 is TGTGCCAGTAGTATATGGACAGGGTTGACAGATACGCAGTATTTT.

J is TRBJ2-7 and V is TRBV29-1, with D possibly being TRBD1 (5 bases). The germline V and J ends were trimmed by 2 bases and 5 bases, with 7 bases remaining between them. Germline CDR1 SQVTM, CDR2 ANQGSEA. The CDR3 totals 11 residues. CDR3 sequence (DNA): TGCAGCGTTGAAAGGGGTCACGAGCAGTACTTC. It encodes CSVERGHEQYF.